The 28 T cell receptor beta chains below were found in one sample sequenced in a study of a mutant IDH1 vaccine in newly diagnosed glioma. Sequenced by immunoSEQ multiplex PCR; TCRdb stores in-frame clones only, minus some. The sample carries 80,000 to 100,000 clones, over 70% recorded once. The time point denotes: baseline, week 1 (first vaccination visit). The treatment here: pre-vaccination baseline after standard-of-care therapy. Sequenced here: PBMCs, sampled from a glioma patient treated with radiotherapy, temozolomide or both. Receptors were obtained from a man aged 40-49 years with glioma. Some clones in this sample may be carry-over from other donors' samples.

This chain joins TRBV5-1 and TRBJ1-3; weak D call: TRBD1 (5 bases). The CDR3 consists of 16 residues. Germline V gives CDR1 SGHRS, CDR2 YFSETQ. Trimming removed 1 base from V and 1 base from J, with 12 bases in between. The CDR3, as DNA: TGCGCCAGCAGCTTGCAGGAGGGGAGGTCTGGAAACACCATATATTTT. Translating gives CASSLQEGRSGNTIYF.

This chain joins TRBV9 and TRBJ2-4; 11 bases are shared with TRBD2. Germline trimming cut 0 bases from V and 2 bases from J; bases unmatched to any gene: 7. The CDR3 spans 18 residues. Per germline, CDR1 SGDLS and CDR2 YYNGEE. CDR3 coding DNA: TGTGCCAGCAGCGTAGGGGTTAGCGGGGGGGCAACCAAAAACATTCAGTACTTC. Translated: CASSVGVSGGATKNIQYF. The entire variable domain, with the rest obtained from reference TRBV9 and TRBJ2-4, is as follows: DSGVTQTPKHLITATGQRVTLRCSPRSGDLSVYWYQQSLDQGLQFLIQYYNGEERAKGNILERFSAQQFPDLHSELNLSSLELGDSALYFCASSVGVSGGATKNIQYFGAGTRLSVL.

The chain joins TRBV5-1 to TRBJ1-6, with 10 nucleotides matching TRBD1. Germline V CDR1 and CDR2: SGHRS, YFSETQ. The CDR3 sequence is 15 residues long. Trimming removed 2 bases from V and 9 bases from J; junction bases left unmatched: 5. CDR3 DNA sequence: TGCGCCAGCAGCTTAGGGACAGGGGAGGGTTCACCCCTCCACTTT. Translating gives CASSLGTGEGSPLHF.

This chain joins TRBV2 and TRBJ1-1; 7 bases are a match to TRBD1. Germline values: CDR1 SNHLY, CDR2 FYNNEI. The CDR3 sequence is 14 residues long. Germline trimming cut 6 bases from V and 2 bases from J; bases unmatched to any gene: 6. This CDR3 is CASSQRQGNTEAFF. The CDR3 coding sequence is TGTGCCAGCAGCCAAAGACAGGGAAACACTGAAGCTTTCTTT.

The rearrangement joins TRBV7-2 to TRBJ2-7; TRBD2 matches at 8 bases. Germline values: CDR1 SGHTA, CDR2 FQGNSA. Trimming removed 5 bases from V and 3 bases from J; junction bases left unmatched: 12. The CDR3 is 16 amino acids. For the CDR3, the DNA is TGTGCCAGCAGCCTGCCCCTGGCAGCGGGGGACTACGAGCAGTACTTC. Its protein is CASSLPLAAGDYEQYF.

This chain uses TRBV2 with TRBJ2-4, with a tentative D call TRBD1 (6 bases). Trimming pared 8 bases from V and 9 bases from J, leaving 8 bases between. The length of the CDR3 is 10 residues. CDR1 SNHLY and CDR2 FYNNEI come from the germline V gene. The CDR3 DNA reads as TGTGCCAGCGGGGGCTCCATTCAGTACTTC. Translation: CASGGSIQYF. The full variable domain, with the rest looked up from reference TRBV2 and TRBJ2-4, is EPEVTQTPSHQVTQMGQEVILRCVPISNHLYFYWYRQILGQKVEFLVSFYNNEISEKSEIFDDQFSVERPDGSNFTLKIRSTKLEDSAMYFCASGGSIQYFGAGTRLSVL.

The rearrangement joins TRBV4-1 to TRBJ1-2; D remains ambiguous. The ends were cut back, 1 base at V and 2 bases at J, with 14 bases in the middle. Germline V gene data show CDR1 as MGHRA and CDR2 as YSYEKL. The CDR3 runs to 16 residues. In nucleotides, the CDR3 is TGCGCCAGCAGCCAAGTTCTGCGGGGATACAACTATGGCTACACCTTC. Translated: CASSQVLRGYNYGYTF.

This sequence joins TRBV7-2 and TRBJ2-7; 10 nucleotides align to TRBD1. The CDR3 consists of 15 residues. The germline gives CDR1 SGHTA, CDR2 FQGNSA. With V trimmed by 1 base and J by 6 bases, 6 bases remained unmatched. The DNA of the CDR3 is TGTGCCAGCAGCTTAGGATCCGGGACAGGGGTCGAGCAGTACTTC. Translating it yields CASSLGSGTGVEQYF.

This clone turned up a few times. CDR3 bases: TGTGCCAGCAGCGAGACTAGCGGGTCCTACGAGCAGTACTTC. Its translation: CASSETSGSYEQYF. The chain employs TRBV2 and TRBJ2-7; 10 nucleotides match TRBD2. Germline assignment: CDR1 SNHLY and CDR2 FYNNEI. The CDR3 runs to 14 residues. J lost 1 base, V lost 6 bases, and 3 bases had no gene match.

The V and J genes are TRBV7-2 and TRBJ1-1; D perhaps matches TRBD1 (5 bases). CDR1 SGHTA and CDR2 FQGNSA come from the germline V gene. CDR3 length: 13 amino acids. V was pared by 2 bases and J by 4 bases, with 8 bases between. The CDR3 here is CASSLTGPTEAFF. The CDR3 nucleotides are TGTGCCAGCAGCTTAACGGGGCCCACTGAAGCTTTCTTT.

V is TRBV7-2 and J is TRBJ2-3, with a weak D call TRBD1 (6 bases). CDR1 SGHTA and CDR2 FQGNSA come from the germline V gene. Trimming stripped 5 bases from V and 5 bases from J, with 11 bases between. The CDR3 is made up of 13 amino acids. The CDR3 nucleotides read TGTGCCAGCAGCCAGGGGCGTAGAGATACGCAGTATTTT. The encoded protein is CASSQGRRDTQYF.

In its sample, this clone was seen once. This chain connects TRBV2 to TRBJ2-6; tentative D call: TRBD1 (5 bases). Germline V gene sequence: CDR1 SNHLY, CDR2 FYNNEI. CDR3 length: 15 residues. V lost 2 bases to trimming and J lost 4 bases, with 9 bases between them. In DNA, the CDR3 is TGTGCCAGCAGTGAAAGCAGGGCCGGGGCCAACGTCCTGACTTTC. Protein product: CASSESRAGANVLTF. Filled out from reference TRBV2 and TRBJ2-6, the complete variable domain reads EPEVTQTPSHQVTQMGQEVILRCVPISNHLYFYWYRQILGQKVEFLVSFYNNEISEKSEIFDDQFSVERPDGSNFTLKIRSTKLEDSAMYFCASSESRAGANVLTFGAGSRLTVL.

This clone was counted between two and nine times. J is TRBJ2-1 and V is TRBV7-2; 12 bases are a match to TRBD2. Per germline, CDR1 SGHTA and CDR2 FQGNSA. The ends lost 4 bases at V and 8 bases at J; junction bases unmatched: 15. The CDR3 is 18 residues long. CDR3 sequence reads: CASSSRGLAGSRGYEQFF. CDR3 coding DNA: TGTGCCAGCAGCTCGAGAGGACTAGCGGGGTCGCGGGGTTATGAGCAGTTCTTC.

The chain joins TRBV7-9 to TRBJ1-5, with 10 nucleotides matching TRBD1. Germline-derived CDR1 and CDR2 are SEHNR and FQNEAQ (reference sequence). V trimming: 1 base; J trimming: 5 bases; junction bases outside the gene matches: 2. The CDR3 consists of 15 residues. The CDR3: CASSLGQGAYQPQHF. Here the CDR3 DNA reads TGTGCCAGCAGCTTAGGACAGGGGGCTTATCAGCCCCAGCATTTT.

The gene calls are TRBV19 and TRBJ2-3, with 9 bases identical to TRBD2. This CDR3 has 15 amino acids. V lost 3 bases, J lost 4 bases, and 5 bases stayed unmatched. Germline CDR1 is LNHDA and CDR2 is SQIVND (reference sequence). The CDR3 loop reads CASSILGLAADTQYF. The CDR3 coding sequence is TGTGCCAGTAGTATCCTGGGACTAGCAGCAGATACGCAGTATTTT. The entire variable domain, with the rest obtained from reference TRBV19 and TRBJ2-3, is as follows: DGGITQSPKYLFRKEGQNVTLSCEQNLNHDAMYWYRQDPGQGLRLIYYSQIVNDFQKGDIAEGYSVSREKKESFPLTVTSAQKNPTAFYLCASSILGLAADTQYFGPGTRLTVL.

The chain recombines TRBV6-1 with TRBJ1-2; unclear D gene. Germline CDR1 MNHNS, CDR2 SASEGT. This CDR3 has 13 amino acids. The V gene lost 6 bases and the J gene lost 8 bases, with 16 bases spanning the gap. The CDR3: CASRANDLNGYTF. The CDR3 DNA reads TGTGCCAGCAGGGCCAATGATCTAAACGGCTACACCTTC.

V usage is TRBV25-1 and J usage is TRBJ1-5; 7 bases agree with TRBD1. The germline V gene has CDR1 MGHDK and CDR2 SYGVNS. V was pared by 3 bases and J by 3 bases, with 8 bases of the junction left unmatched. The CDR3 runs 16 residues. Here the CDR3 DNA reads TGTGCCAGCAGTGATCTAGGACAGGCTGACAATCAGCCCCAGCATTTT. It specifies CASSDLGQADNQPQHF.

This chain uses TRBV7-9 with TRBJ2-7; 7 bases match TRBD1. This CDR3 contains 14 residues. Looked up from germline, CDR1 is SEHNR and CDR2 is FQNEAQ (reference sequence). With 11 bases clipped from V and 0 bases from J, the junction kept 10 bases outside the gene matches. The CDR3 DNA reads as TGTGCCGCACGACCGGGACAGAGCTCCTACGAGCAGTACTTC. Protein product: CAARPGQSSYEQYF. The whole variable domain, remainder taken from reference TRBV7-9 and TRBJ2-7, is DTGVSQNPRHKITKRGQNVTFRCDPISEHNRLYWYRQTLGQGPEFLTYFQNEAQLEKSRLLSDRFSAERPKGSFSTLEIQRTEQGDSAMYLCAARPGQSSYEQYFGPGTRLTVT.

The rearrangement joins TRBV7-9 to TRBJ2-7, with 7 bases aligning to TRBD2. The length of the CDR3 is 12 residues. Germline CDR1 is SEHNR and CDR2 is FQNEAQ (reference sequence). V lost 3 bases, J lost 6 bases, and 2 bases stayed unmatched. The CDR3 region is CASSFGEGEQYF. The CDR3, as DNA: TGTGCCAGCAGCTTTGGGGAGGGCGAGCAGTACTTC.

This chain connects TRBV2 to TRBJ1-2, with D perhaps matching TRBD1 (5 bases). Trimming removed 6 bases from V and 7 bases from J, with 21 bases in between. CDR3 length: 15 amino acids. Germline V gives CDR1 SNHLY, CDR2 FYNNEI. CDR3 amino acids: CASSGHGGRLGGYTF. For the CDR3, the DNA is TGTGCCAGCAGCGGGCATGGGGGTAGGTTAGGTGGCTACACCTTC.

The chain recombines TRBV29-1 with TRBJ1-2; TRBD1 aligns across 9 bases. The CDR3 consists of 19 residues. The ends lost 0 bases at V and 4 bases at J; junction bases unmatched: 18. Germline V gene sequence: CDR1 SQVTM, CDR2 ANQGSEA. The CDR3 coding sequence is TGCAGCGTTGAAGATCGTTTATTCAGCCGGGACAGGGTATCCTATGGCTACACCTTC. It yields the protein CSVEDRLFSRDRVSYGYTF.

There are a few counts of this clone. The chain links TRBV7-9 to TRBJ2-1; 8 bases map to TRBD2. J lost 8 bases, V lost 3 bases, and 9 bases had no gene match. CDR1 is SEHNR and CDR2 is FQNEAQ in the germline V gene (reference sequence). The CDR3 extends over 15 amino acids. The CDR3 coding sequence is TGTGCCAGCAGCTTCCCTGTGGGACTAGATGATGAGCAGTTCTTC. Translating it yields CASSFPVGLDDEQFF.

This clone appeared a few times. The chain couples TRBV5-1 to TRBJ1-6; a weak D match, TRBD1 (6 bases). Germline V gene lookup returns CDR1 SGHRS and CDR2 YFSETQ. CDR3 size: 17 residues. With 4 bases removed from V and 3 bases from J, the gap between germline ends came to 17 bases. In DNA form, the CDR3 reads TGCGCCAGCAGCCCCTATTTGGGGGCCAACTATAATTCACCCCTCCACTTT. Its protein product is CASSPYLGANYNSPLHF.

The chain joins TRBV7-2 to TRBJ2-7, with 11 bases identical to TRBD1. The J segment lost 1 base and the V segment lost 6 bases, leaving 8 bases of the junction unmatched. Germline assignment: CDR1 SGHTA and CDR2 FQGNSA. The CDR3 runs 16 residues. The CDR3 DNA follows: TGTGCCAGCAGACGTCCGGGACAGGGGGTTTCCTACGAGCAGTACTTC. Translating gives CASRRPGQGVSYEQYF.

This rearrangement joins TRBV4-1 to TRBJ2-1, with TRBD2 as a possible D gene (6 bases). The CDR3 is made up of 16 amino acids. Germline values: CDR1 MGHRA, CDR2 YSYEKL. V gave up 1 base and J gave up 7 bases, with 17 bases separating them. CDR3 DNA: TGCGCCAGCAGCCAAGTACTCTGGGGAGGCTTTAATGAGCAGTTCTTC. It translates to CASSQVLWGGFNEQFF.

This chain links TRBV4-1 with TRBJ2-5, with 10 bases aligning to TRBD1. J gave up 4 bases and V 3 bases, and 5 bases lay outside the gene matches. This CDR3 is 15 amino acids long. Germline CDR1 is MGHRA and CDR2 is YSYEKL. The CDR3 bases are TGCGCCAGCAGCCACAGGGACAGGGGAAGAGAGACCCAGTACTTC. This codes for CASSHRDRGRETQYF.

Ten or more counts support this clone. As DNA, the CDR3 is TGCGCCAGCATCCGTCCGGGAACCGGGGAGCTGTTTTTT. Its translation: CASIRPGTGELFF. The genes are TRBV5-1 and TRBJ2-2, with D possibly matching TRBD2 (5 bases). Germline assignment: CDR1 SGHRS and CDR2 YFSETQ. V lost 6 bases and J 5 bases, leaving 11 bases between the germline ends. CDR3 size: 13 residues. Using reference TRBV5-1 and TRBJ2-2 for the parts outside the CDR3, the full variable domain is KAGVTQTPRYLIKTRGQQVTLSCSPISGHRSVSWYQQTPGQGLQFLFEYFSETQRNKGNFPGRFSGRQFSNSRSEMNVSTLELGDSALYLCASIRPGTGELFFGEGSRLTVL.

The chain employs TRBV6-5 and TRBJ1-2, with 7 bases lining up with TRBD1. Germline-derived CDR1 and CDR2 are MNHEY and SVGAGI. J was trimmed by 5 bases and V by 0 bases; bases with no gene match: 0. CDR3 length: 13 amino acids. The CDR3 loop reads CASSYSGQYGYTF. CDR3 sequence (DNA): TGTGCCAGCAGTTACTCGGGACAGTATGGCTACACCTTC.